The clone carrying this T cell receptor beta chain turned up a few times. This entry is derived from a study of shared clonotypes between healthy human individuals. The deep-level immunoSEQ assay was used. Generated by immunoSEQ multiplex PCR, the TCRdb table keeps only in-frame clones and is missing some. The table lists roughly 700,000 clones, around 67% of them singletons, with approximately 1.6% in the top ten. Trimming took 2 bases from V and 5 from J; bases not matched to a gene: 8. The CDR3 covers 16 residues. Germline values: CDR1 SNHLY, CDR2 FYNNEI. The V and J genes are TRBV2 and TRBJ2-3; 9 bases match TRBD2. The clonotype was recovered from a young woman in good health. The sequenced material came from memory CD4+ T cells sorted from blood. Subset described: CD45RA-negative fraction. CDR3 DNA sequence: TGTGCCAGCAGTGAAATAGCGGGAGATGGAGGAGATACGCAGTATTTT. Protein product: CASSEIAGDGGDTQYF.